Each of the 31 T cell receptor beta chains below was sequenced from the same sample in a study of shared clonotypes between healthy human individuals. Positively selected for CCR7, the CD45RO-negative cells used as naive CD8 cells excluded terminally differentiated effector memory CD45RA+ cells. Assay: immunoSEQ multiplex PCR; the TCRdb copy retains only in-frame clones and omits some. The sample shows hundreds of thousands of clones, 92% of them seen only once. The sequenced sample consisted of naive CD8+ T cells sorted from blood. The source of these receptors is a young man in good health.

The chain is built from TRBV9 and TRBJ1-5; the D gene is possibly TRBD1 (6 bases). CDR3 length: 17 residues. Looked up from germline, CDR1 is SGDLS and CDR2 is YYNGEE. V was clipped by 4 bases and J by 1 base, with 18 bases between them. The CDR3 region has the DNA TGTGCCAGCAGCTCAACAGAGGGGGAGTGGAGCAATCAGCCCCAGCATTTT. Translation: CASSSTEGEWSNQPQHF.

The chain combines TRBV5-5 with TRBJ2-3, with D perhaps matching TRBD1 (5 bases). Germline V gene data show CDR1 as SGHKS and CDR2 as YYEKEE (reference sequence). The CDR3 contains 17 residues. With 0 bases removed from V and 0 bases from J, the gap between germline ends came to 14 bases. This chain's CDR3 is CASSLEGLEYSTDTQYF. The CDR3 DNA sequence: TGTGCCAGCAGCTTGGAGGGGCTAGAGTATAGCACAGATACGCAGTATTTT.

CDR3 in amino acids: CASSLGTAIYEQYF. The DNA for the CDR3 is TGTGCCAGCAGCTTAGGGACAGCGATTTACGAGCAGTACTTC. V is TRBV11-2 and J is TRBJ2-7, with a tentative D call TRBD1 (6 bases). The germline CDR1 and CDR2 sequences are SGHAT and FQNNGV. V dropped 1 base and J dropped 4 bases, with 11 bases sitting between them. The CDR3 sequence is 14 residues long.

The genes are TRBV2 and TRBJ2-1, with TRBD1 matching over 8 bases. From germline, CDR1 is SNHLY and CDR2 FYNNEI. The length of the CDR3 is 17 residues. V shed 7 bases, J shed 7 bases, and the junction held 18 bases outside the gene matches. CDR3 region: CASTLAKEDRARNEQFF. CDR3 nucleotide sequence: TGTGCCAGCACTCTAGCTAAGGAGGACAGGGCTAGGAATGAGCAGTTCTTC.

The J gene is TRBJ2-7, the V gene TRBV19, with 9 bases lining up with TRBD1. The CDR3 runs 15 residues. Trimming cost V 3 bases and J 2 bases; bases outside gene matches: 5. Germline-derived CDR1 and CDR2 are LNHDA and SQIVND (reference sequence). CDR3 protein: CASSMGQGRTYEQYF. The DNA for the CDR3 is TGTGCCAGTAGTATGGGACAGGGTAGGACCTACGAGCAGTACTTC.

CDR3 region: CASSRGTSGLTDTQYF. The CDR3 DNA reads as TGCGCCAGCAGCCGCGGGACTAGCGGGTTAACAGATACGCAGTATTTT. The chain combines TRBV5-1 with TRBJ2-3; 12 positions agree with TRBD2. Germline CDR1 is SGHRS and CDR2 is YFSETQ. V dropped 4 bases and J dropped 3; count of bases not matched to a gene: 6. The CDR3 totals 16 residues.

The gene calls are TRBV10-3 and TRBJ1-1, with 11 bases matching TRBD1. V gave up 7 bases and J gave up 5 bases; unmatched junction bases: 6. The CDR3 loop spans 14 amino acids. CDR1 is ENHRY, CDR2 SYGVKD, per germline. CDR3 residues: CAINPGQGETEAFF. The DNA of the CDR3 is TGTGCCATCAACCCGGGACAGGGGGAGACTGAAGCTTTCTTT.

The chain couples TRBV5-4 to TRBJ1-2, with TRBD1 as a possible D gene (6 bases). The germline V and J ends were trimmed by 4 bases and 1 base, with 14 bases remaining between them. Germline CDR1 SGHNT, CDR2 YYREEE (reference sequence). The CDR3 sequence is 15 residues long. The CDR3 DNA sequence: TGTGCCAGCAGCGAGGGGGGGGTTCTTAACTATGGCTACACCTTC. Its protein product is CASSEGGVLNYGYTF. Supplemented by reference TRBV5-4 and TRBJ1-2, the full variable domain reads ETGVTQSPTHLIKTRGQQVTLRCSSQSGHNTVSWYQQALGQGPQFIFQYYREEENGRGNFPPRFSGLQFPNYSSELNVNALELDDSALYLCASSEGGVLNYGYTFGSGTRLTVV.

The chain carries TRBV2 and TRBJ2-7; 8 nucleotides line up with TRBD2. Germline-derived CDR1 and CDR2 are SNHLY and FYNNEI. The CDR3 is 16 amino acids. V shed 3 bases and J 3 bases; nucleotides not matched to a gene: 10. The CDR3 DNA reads TGTGCCAGCAGTGACCCCCACAAGCGGGAGCGCTACGAGCAGTACTTC. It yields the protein CASSDPHKRERYEQYF.

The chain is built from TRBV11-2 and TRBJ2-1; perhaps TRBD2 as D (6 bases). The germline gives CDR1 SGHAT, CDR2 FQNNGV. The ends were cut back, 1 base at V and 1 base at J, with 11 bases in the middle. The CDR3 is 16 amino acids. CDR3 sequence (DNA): TGTGCCAGCAGCTTAGCAACTAGCTGGTCCTACAATGAGCAGTTCTTC. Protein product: CASSLATSWSYNEQFF.

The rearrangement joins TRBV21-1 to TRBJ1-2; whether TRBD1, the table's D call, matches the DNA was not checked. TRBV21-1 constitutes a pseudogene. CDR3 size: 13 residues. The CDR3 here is CASSRTGGYGYTF. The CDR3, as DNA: TGTGCCAGCAGCAGAACAGGGGGCTATGGCTACACCTTC.

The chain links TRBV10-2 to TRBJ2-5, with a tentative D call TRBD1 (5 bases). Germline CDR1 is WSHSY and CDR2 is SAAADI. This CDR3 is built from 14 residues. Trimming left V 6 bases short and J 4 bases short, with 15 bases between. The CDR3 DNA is TGCGCCAGCAGAAAGACAGTTCGGTCAGAGACCCAGTACTTC. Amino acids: CASRKTVRSETQYF.

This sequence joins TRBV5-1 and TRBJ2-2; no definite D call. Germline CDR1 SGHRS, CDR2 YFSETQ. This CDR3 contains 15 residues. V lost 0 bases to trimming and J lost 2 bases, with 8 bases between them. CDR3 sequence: CASSLGRPNTGELFF. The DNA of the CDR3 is TGCGCCAGCAGCTTGGGACGGCCTAACACCGGGGAGCTGTTTTTT.

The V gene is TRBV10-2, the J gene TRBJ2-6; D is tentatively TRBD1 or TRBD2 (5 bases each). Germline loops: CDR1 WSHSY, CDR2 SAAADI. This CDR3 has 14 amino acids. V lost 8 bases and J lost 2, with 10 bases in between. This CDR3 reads CASDRGAGANVLTF. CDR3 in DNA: TGCGCCAGCGATCGAGGGGCTGGGGCCAACGTCCTGACTTTC.

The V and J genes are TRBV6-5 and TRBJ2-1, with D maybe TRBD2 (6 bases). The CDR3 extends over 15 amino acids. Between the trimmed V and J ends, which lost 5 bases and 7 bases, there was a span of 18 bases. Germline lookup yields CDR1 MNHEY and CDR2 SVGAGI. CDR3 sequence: CASSRLGGVWNEQFF. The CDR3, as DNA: TGTGCCAGCAGTCGCCTCGGGGGAGTGTGGAATGAGCAGTTCTTC.

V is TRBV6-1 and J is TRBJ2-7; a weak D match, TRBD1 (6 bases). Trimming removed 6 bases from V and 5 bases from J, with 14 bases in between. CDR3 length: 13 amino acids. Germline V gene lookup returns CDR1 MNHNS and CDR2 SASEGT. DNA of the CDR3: TGTGCCAGCAGCGACAGGACGGGCGACGAGCAGTACTTC. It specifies CASSDRTGDEQYF.

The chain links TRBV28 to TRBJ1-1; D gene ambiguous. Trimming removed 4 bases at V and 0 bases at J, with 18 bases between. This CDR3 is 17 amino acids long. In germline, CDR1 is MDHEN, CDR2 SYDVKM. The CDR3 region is CASSSGWGGEMNTEAFF. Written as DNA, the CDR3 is TGTGCCAGCAGTTCCGGGTGGGGTGGGGAAATGAACACTGAAGCTTTCTTT.

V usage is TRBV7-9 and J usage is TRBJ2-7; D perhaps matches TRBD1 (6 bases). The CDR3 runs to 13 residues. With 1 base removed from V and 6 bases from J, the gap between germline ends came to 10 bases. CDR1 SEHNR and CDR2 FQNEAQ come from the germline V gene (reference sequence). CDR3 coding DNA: TGTGCCAGCAGCTTAGTACAGGGCTCCGAGCAGTACTTC. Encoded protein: CASSLVQGSEQYF.

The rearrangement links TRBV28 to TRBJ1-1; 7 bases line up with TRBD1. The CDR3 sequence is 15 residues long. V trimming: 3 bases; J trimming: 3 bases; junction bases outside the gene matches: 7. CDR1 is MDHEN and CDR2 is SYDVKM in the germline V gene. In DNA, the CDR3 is TGTGCCAGCAGTTTTGGGACAGACGCTCACACTGAAGCTTTCTTT. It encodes CASSFGTDAHTEAFF.

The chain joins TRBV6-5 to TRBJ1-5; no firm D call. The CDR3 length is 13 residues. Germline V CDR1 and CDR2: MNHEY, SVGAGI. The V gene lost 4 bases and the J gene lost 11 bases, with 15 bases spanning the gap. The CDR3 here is CASSSPESRAQHF. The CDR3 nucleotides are TGTGCCAGCAGTTCACCGGAAAGTAGGGCCCAGCATTTT.

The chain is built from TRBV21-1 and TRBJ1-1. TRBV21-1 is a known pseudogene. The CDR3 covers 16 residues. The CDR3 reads CASSVTLATQRTEAFF. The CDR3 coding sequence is TGTGCCAGCAGCGTCACCCTAGCTACACAACGCACTGAAGCTTTCTTT.

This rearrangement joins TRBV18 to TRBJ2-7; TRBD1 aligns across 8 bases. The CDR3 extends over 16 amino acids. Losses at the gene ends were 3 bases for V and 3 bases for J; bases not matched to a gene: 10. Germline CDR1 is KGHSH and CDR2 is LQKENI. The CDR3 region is CASSPPQGAVGYEQYF. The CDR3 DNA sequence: TGTGCCAGCTCACCGCCGCAGGGGGCCGTAGGCTACGAGCAGTACTTC.

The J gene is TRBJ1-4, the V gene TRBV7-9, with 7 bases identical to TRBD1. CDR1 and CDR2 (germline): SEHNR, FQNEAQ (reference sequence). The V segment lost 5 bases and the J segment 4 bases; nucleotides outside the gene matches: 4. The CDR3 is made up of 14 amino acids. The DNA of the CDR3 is TGTGCCAGCAGCGCAGACAGGGATAATGAAAAACTGTTTTTT. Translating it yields CASSADRDNEKLFF. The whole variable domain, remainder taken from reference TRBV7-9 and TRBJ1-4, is DTGVSQNPRHKITKRGQNVTFRCDPISEHNRLYWYRQTLGQGPEFLTYFQNEAQLEKSRLLSDRFSAERPKGSFSTLEIQRTEQGDSAMYLCASSADRDNEKLFFGSGTQLSVL.

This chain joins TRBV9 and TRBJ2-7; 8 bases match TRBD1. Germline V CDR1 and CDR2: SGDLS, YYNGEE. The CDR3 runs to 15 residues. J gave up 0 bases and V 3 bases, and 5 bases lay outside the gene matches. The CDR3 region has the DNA TGTGCCAGCAGCGGGGGACAGGCGTCCTCCTACGAGCAGTACTTC. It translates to CASSGGQASSYEQYF.

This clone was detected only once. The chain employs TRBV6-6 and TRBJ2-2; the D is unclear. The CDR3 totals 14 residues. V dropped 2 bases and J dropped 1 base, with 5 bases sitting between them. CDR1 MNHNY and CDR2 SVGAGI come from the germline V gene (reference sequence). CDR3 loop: CASSYDLNTGELFF. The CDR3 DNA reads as TGTGCCAGCAGTTACGACTTGAACACCGGGGAGCTGTTTTTT.

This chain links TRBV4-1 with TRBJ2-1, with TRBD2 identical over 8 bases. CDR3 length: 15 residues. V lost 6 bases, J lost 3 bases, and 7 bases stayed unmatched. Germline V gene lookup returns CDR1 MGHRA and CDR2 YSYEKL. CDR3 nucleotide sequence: TGCGCCAGCAGGCGTACTAGCGGAAACTACAATGAGCAGTTCTTC. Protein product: CASRRTSGNYNEQFF.

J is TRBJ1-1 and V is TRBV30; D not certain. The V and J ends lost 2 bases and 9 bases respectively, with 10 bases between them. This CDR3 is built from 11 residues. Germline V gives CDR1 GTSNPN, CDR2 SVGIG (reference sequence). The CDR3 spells CAWSRRPKAFF. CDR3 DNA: TGTGCCTGGAGTAGGCGCCCAAAAGCTTTCTTT. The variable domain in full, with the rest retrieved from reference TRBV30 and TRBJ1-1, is SQTIHQWPATLVQPVGSPLSLECTVEGTSNPNLYWYRQAAGRGLQLLFYSVGIGQISSEVPQNLSASRPQDRQFILSSKKLLLSDSGFYLCAWSRRPKAFFGQGTRLTVV.

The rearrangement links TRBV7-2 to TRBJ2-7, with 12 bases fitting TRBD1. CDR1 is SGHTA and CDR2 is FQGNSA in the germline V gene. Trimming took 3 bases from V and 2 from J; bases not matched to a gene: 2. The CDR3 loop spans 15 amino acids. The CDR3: CASSLGQGAPYEQYF. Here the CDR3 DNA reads TGTGCCAGCAGCTTGGGACAGGGGGCCCCCTACGAGCAGTACTTC.

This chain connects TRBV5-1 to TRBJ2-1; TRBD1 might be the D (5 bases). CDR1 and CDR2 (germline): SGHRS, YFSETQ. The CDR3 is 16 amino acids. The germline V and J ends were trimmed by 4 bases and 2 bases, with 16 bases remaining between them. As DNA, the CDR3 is TGCGCCAGCAGCCCCTACAGGAACAACCCCTACAATGAGCAGTTCTTC. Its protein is CASSPYRNNPYNEQFF.

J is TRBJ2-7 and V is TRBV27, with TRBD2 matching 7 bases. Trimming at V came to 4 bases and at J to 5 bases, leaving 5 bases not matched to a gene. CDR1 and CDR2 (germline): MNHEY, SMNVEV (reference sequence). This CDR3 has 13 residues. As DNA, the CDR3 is TGTGCCAGCAGTTCTCTTCTAGCGGACGAGCAGTACTTC. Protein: CASSSLLADEQYF.

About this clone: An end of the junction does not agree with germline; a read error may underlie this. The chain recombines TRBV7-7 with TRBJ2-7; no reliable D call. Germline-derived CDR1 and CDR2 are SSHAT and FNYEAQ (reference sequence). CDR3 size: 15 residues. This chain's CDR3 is CASSLGSDTYYEQYF. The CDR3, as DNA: TGTGCTAGCAGCTTAGGGTCAGATACTTACTACGAGCAGTACTTC.